This T cell receptor (beta chain) appears in the sequencing data of a study of preoperative IRX-2 immunotherapy in early breast cancer. Germline CDR1 is SGHVT and CDR2 is SQSDAQ. The CDR3 runs to 13 residues. V shed 6 bases and J shed 4 bases, with 12 bases lying between them. This clone was seen just once. Using immunoSEQ multiplex PCR, the repertoire was profiled, and TCRdb retains in-frame clones only, with some absent. The sample lists 40,000 to 50,000 clones, approximately 80% occurring once. Treatment: preoperative locoregional IRX-2 cytokine immunotherapy. Preoperative locoregional IRX-2 cytokine immunotherapy was tested in the phase Ib source study.

V usage is TRBV7-4 and J usage is TRBJ1-1; D gene unclear. This specimen consisted of tumor tissue, obtained after IRX-2 immunotherapy. This sequence was found in a human donor with breast cancer. The CDR3 loop is CASSWGDRTEAFF. DNA of the CDR3: TGTGCCAGCAGTTGGGGAGACCGCACTGAAGCTTTCTTT.